This T cell receptor beta chain stems from a study of T-cell memory formation after mild COVID-19 (dated by TCRdb to the early 2020s). Some background on the complete study: TCR sequence clusters from the two donors were found to be largely donor specific. The cohort comprised two young, previously healthy adult volunteers, one female and one male. In a couple of donors, T-cell clones that expanded and contracted after mild COVID-19 were tracked by sequencing TCRalpha and TCRbeta repertoires over time.

Broad study findings and their caveats: Only a couple of mild cases were covered by the study, and larger cohorts that include severe cases with pre-infection samples were considered necessary. Some responding clones were detected in pre-infection memory, suggesting pre-existing cross-reactive memory T cells joined the SARS-CoV-2 response. Clones contracting from day 15 to 85 had balanced CD4/CD8 phenotypes, while a second wave expanding from day 15 to 37 was biased towards CD4+. Whether the second-wave clones peaking on day 37 were SARS-CoV-2 specific was not confirmed. Contracting CD4+ clones were located mainly in the CM and EM memory subsets, whereas CD8+ clones were found to be enriched in EMRA.

Ficoll-Paque density gradient centrifugation was the method used to isolate PBMCs. From the germline V gene, CDR1 is SGHDT and CDR2 is YYEEEE. The CDR3, cysteine through phenylalanine, is 15 amino acids long. The retained sequence is limited to the CDR3, 45 bases, with the frame set at the first base. Ends trimmed: V by 0 bases, J by 3 bases; bases unmatched to a gene: 6. This clonotype came up a few times. The antigen it recognizes is unknown. The input lacks base qualities; no much larger clone sits a single base away. Sequencing used an Illumina NovaSeq 6000. cDNA libraries for TCRalpha and TCRbeta were prepared by 5'RACE using constant-segment primers, with sample barcodes and unique molecular identifiers added. RNA was extracted from every sample with Trizol reagent. The libraries were amplified in two PCR steps, and the second step added a second sample barcode and Illumina TruSeq adapters. Libraries were sequenced on an Illumina NovaSeq with 2 x 150 bp paired-end reads. The study's processing was this. The reads were demultiplexed and collapsed into UMI-guided consensus sequences using migec v1.2.7. Using mixcr v2.1.11, the UMI consensuses were aligned to TRA and TRB V and J templates and assembled into clonotypes. Expanded or contracted clonotypes were those called significant by both edgeR and NoisET, with noise models trained on biological replicates. For edgeR calls, the thresholds were a false discovery rate-adjusted p below 0.01 and a log2 fold-change of 1. As an exploratory analysis of dynamics, max-normalized trajectories of the 1000 most abundant clonotypes were examined by PCA with hierarchical clustering. Separately sequenced CD4+ and CD8+ repertoires were used to assign a CD4 or CD8 phenotype to each responding clone. TCRdb redid the processing of the public reads, applying fastp at Q25 and MiXCR, and retained in-frame beta chains. Each CDR3 protein gets just one entry, which takes the most common genes and DNA from the rows behind it. These V and J calls are TCRdb output, not the study's own analysis. A total of around 320,000 distinct CDR3 sequences appear in this sample, under 30% of them only once. The top ten clones comprise roughly 13% of the sample.

Recombination connected TRBV5-6 to TRBJ2-7; 7 bases in the junction line up with TRBD1. This TCR derives from an adult woman who had mild COVID-19 (a few samples of this study predate the infection). The sample titles of this study are shuffled in the database, so cell type and time point are left out; the donor was told from shared clones. Sequencing used PBMCs or a T cell subset sorted from them (not recorded which). CDR3 protein: CASSLGAGGIYEQYF. The nucleotide sequence is given as TGTGCCAGCAGCTTGGGGGCAGGGGGTATCTACGAGCAGTACTTC.